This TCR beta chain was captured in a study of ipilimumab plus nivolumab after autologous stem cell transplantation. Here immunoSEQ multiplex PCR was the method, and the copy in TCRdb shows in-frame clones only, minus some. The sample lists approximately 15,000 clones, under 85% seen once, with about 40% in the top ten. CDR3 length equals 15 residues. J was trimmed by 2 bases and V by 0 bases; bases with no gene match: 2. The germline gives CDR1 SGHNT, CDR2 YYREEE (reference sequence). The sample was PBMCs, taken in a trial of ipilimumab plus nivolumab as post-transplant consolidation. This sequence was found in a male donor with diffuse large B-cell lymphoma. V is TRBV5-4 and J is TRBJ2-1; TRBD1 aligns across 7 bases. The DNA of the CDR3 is TGTGCCAGCAGCTTGGCCGGGACAGCCTACAATGAGCAGTTCTTC. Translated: CASSLAGTAYNEQFF.